This TCR beta chain was documented in a study of T cell repertoires in cytomegalovirus infection (dated by TCRdb to the late 2010s). A note on the overall study: The peptide stimulations were aimed at well-studied HLA-B-restricted epitopes as well as recently identified HLA-C-restricted CMV epitopes, whose presentation resists viral immunomodulation. Donor HLA type was relevant to the analysis, as public TCR beta signatures indicated carriage of CMV infection together with the matching HLA type.

Summary of the overall study and its limitations: The ex vivo response was dominated by HLA-C-restricted CMV-specific TCR beta clonotypes, and the single most frequent clonotype in two of eight donors was supplied by these HLA-C-restricted clonotypes. In both this cohort and an independent cohort of some 380 donors, the cumulative frequency of public TCR beta family members distinguished carriers of CMV infection plus the relevant HLA type.

This clonotype was detected only a few times. The antigen this receptor binds is unknown. Nothing much larger sits one base from this clone, and base qualities are not available. The sequencer listed for this sample is Illumina HiSeq 1500. TCRdb reworked the public reads: Q25 trimming with fastp, MiXCR clone assembly, productive beta chains retained. Rows with one shared CDR3 protein collapse into an entry with the most common genes and DNA. The table for this sample lists about 900,000 distinct CDR3 sequences; under 40% of them were counted only once. Around 15% of the sample rests with the top ten. The CDR3 spans 18 residues, from the cysteine through the phenylalanine. Only the CDR3 part of the read is kept: 54 bases, read in frame from the first base. The junction carries 22 bases between V and J, which are trimmed by 4 bases and 3 bases respectively. The germline V gene specifies MGHRA as CDR1 and YSYEKL as CDR2.

What this sample's treatment or condition label stands for: in vitro stimulation with specific CMV peptide epitopes to enrich CMV-specific T cells. The sample was cultured CD8+ T cells from PBMCs, taken from culture after CMV antigen stimulation. This chain joins TRBV4-1 to TRBJ2-1, with the D gene tentatively TRBD1 or TRBD2, based on 7 matching bases in each. The receptor's source is a human donor in good health (CMV status not recorded). Some clones in this sample may be carry-over from other donors' samples. Here the CDR3 is given as CASSPRGGGSDLYNEQFF. The sequenced DNA: TGCGCCAGCAGCCCCAGGGGGGGAGGTAGCGACCTCTACAATGAGCAGTTCTTC.